A selection of T cell receptor beta chains follows, all from one sample in a study of response to subunit inactivated influenza vaccine. TCRdb used MiXCR to reprocess the RT-PCR reads, holding one entry per CDR3 protein. The sample shows fewer than 700,000 distinct CDR3 sequences, over 10% of them seen only once. The sample in question was PBMCs from blood, obtained roughly 46 days after vaccination. The receptors derive from a man aged 45-65 years who received an inactivated influenza vaccine. CDR3s include the opening cysteine and the closing phenylalanine or tryptophan. A D gene is named only where the DNA matches it firmly. A row's size may be missing; if present it is once, few, many or a size class.

size | J | length | V | D | DNA | CDR3
few | TRBJ2-7 | 18 | TRBV28 | TRBD2 | TGTGCCAGCATTGGGGAGGGCAGACTAGCGGGAGGCTTTTACGAGCAGTACTTC | CASIGEGRLAGGFYEQYF
- | TRBJ2-7 | 13 | TRBV6-2/TRBV6-3 | - | TGTGCCTCCAAGGTGTCCGGGGCCTACGAGCAGTACTTC | CASKVSGAYEQYF
- | TRBJ2-4 | 17 | TRBV7-9 | - | TGTGCCAGCAGCGACATTCCCGAGGGGCGCGAGGAGAACATTCAGTACTTC | CASSDIPEGREENIQYF
- | TRBJ1-5 | 16 | TRBV6-5 | - | TGTGCCAGCAGTTACTCGAGTGGCCAGATCAATCAGCCCCAGCATTTT | CASSYSSGQINQPQHF
- | TRBJ1-2 | 11 | TRBV12-3/TRBV12-4 | - | TGTGCCAGCAGTTTAGGGGGTTCCTACACCTTC | CASSLGGSYTF
few | TRBJ2-5 | 16 | TRBV19 | TRBD1 | TGTGCCAGTAGTATAAGCCGAACCGTTGGACAGGGAGCCCAGTACTTC | CASSISRTVGQGAQYF
- | TRBJ2-4 | 17 | TRBV4-1 | - | TGCGCCAGCAGCCAAGATCCCCTTCGGGTAGCCAAAAACATTCAGTACTTC | CASSQDPLRVAKNIQYF
few | TRBJ2-7 | 12 | TRBV7-9 | - | TGTGCCAGCAGACTTGGGCCCTCCGAGCAGTACTTC | CASRLGPSEQYF
- | TRBJ2-5 | 14 | TRBV5-1 | TRBD1 | TGCGCCAGCCGAACCGGACAGGGTTCGGAGACCCAGTACTTC | CASRTGQGSETQYF
few | TRBJ2-7 | 13 | TRBV29-1 | TRBD1 | TGCAGCGTTGGAGGGGGCGCGTTCTACGAGCAGTACTTC | CSVGGGAFYEQYF
- | TRBJ1-1 | 12 | TRBV28 | - | TGTGCCAGCAGTGAGTTAAACACTGAAGCTTTCTTT | CASSELNTEAFF
- | TRBJ2-3 | 16 | TRBV7-2 | TRBD2 | TGTGCCAGCAGCTTAGGGGAGACTAGCGGGGTAGATACGCAGTATTTT | CASSLGETSGVDTQYF
few | TRBJ2-5 | 16 | TRBV18 | - | TGTGCCAGCTCACCCTTTACCACCGGCGGTCTGGAGACCCAGTACTTC | CASSPFTTGGLETQYF
- | TRBJ2-7 | 16 | TRBV19 | TRBD1 | TGTGCCAGTAGTAGTTCTCCGGGACAGGGGGCCTACGAGCAGTACTTC | CASSSSPGQGAYEQYF
- | TRBJ1-2 | 14 | TRBV7-2 | - | TGTGCCAGCAGCCCACGATTGGGAAGCTATGGCTACACCTTC | CASSPRLGSYGYTF
many | TRBJ2-1 | 13 | TRBV29-1 | - | TGCAGCGTTGAGGTCCAGCGGGACAATGAGCAGTTCTTC | CSVEVQRDNEQFF
few | TRBJ2-3 | 15 | TRBV7-2 | - | TGTGCCAGCAGCTCAAGGATTGTGAACACAGATACGCAGTATTTT | CASSSRIVNTDTQYF
few | TRBJ1-5 | 15 | TRBV12-3/TRBV12-4 | - | TGTGCCAGCAGTTTCGGGGGTACCTTCAATCAGCCCCAGCATTTT | CASSFGGTFNQPQHF
many | TRBJ2-7 | 15 | TRBV6-2/TRBV6-3 | TRBD1 | TGTGCCAGCAGTGACCGGACAGGGGGATACAACGAGCAGTACTTC | CASSDRTGGYNEQYF
- | TRBJ1-6 | 14 | TRBV6-1 | - | TGTGCCAGCAGTGAGACAGGTGTGAATTCACCCCTCCACTTT | CASSETGVNSPLHF
few | TRBJ1-4 | 15 | TRBV4-3 | - | TGCGCCAGCAGCCAAGATAGGGGGAGCAATGAAAAACTGTTTTTT | CASSQDRGSNEKLFF
few | TRBJ2-7 | 14 | TRBV12-3/TRBV12-4 | - | TGTGCCAGCAGTCTATTTGGACCCCAGGACGAGCAGTACTTC | CASSLFGPQDEQYF
few | TRBJ2-1 | 18 | TRBV11-1 | TRBD2 | TGTGCCAGCAGCTTAGACCCGGCTAGCGGGGTATCCTACAATGAGCAGTTCTTC | CASSLDPASGVSYNEQFF
many | TRBJ2-7 | 13 | TRBV5-1 | TRBD1 | TGCGCCAGCAGAAATACAGGGGGCCACGAGCAGTACTTC | CASRNTGGHEQYF
- | TRBJ2-4 | 17 | TRBV19 | TRBD2 | TGTGCCAGTAGTAGGGGTGCTAGCGGGAGCTCCAAAAACATTCAGTACTTC | CASSRGASGSSKNIQYF
- | TRBJ2-1 | 16 | TRBV24-1 | - | TGTGCCACCAGTGCCTTGGGTGGGCCCACCTACAATGAGCAGTTCTTC | CATSALGGPTYNEQFF
few | TRBJ2-7 | 14 | TRBV29-1 | - | TGCAGCGTTGGAAGGCGGGGAGTCACCTACGAGCAGTACTTC | CSVGRRGVTYEQYF
- | TRBJ2-5 | 14 | TRBV5-1 | TRBD1 | TGCGCCAGCCAAGCCGGGACAGGGAGAGAGACCCAGTACTTC | CASQAGTGRETQYF
- | TRBJ2-7 | 14 | TRBV7-9 | - | TGTGCCAGCACCCGGCTAGGGAGAACCCACGAGCAGTACTTC | CASTRLGRTHEQYF
- | TRBJ2-2 | 18 | TRBV11-2 | TRBD2 | TGTGCCAGCAGCACGGGACTAGCGGGGGACCCGGGAACCGGGGAGCTGTTTTTT | CASSTGLAGDPGTGELFF
- | TRBJ2-3 | 14 | TRBV29-1 | - | TGCAGCGTTGAAAGGGGACTCGCTGTGGGTACGCAGTATTTT | CSVERGLAVGTQYF